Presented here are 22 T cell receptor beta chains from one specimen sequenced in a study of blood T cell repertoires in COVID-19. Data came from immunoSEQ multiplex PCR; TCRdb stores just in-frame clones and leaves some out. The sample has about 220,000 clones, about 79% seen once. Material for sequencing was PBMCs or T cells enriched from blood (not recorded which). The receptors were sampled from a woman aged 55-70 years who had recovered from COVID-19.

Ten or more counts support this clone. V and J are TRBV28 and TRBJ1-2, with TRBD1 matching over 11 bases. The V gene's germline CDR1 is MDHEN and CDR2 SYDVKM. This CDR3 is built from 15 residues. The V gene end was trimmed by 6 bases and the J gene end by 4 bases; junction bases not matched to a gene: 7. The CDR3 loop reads CASRPGQGVSYGYTF. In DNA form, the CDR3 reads TGTGCCAGCAGACCGGGACAGGGGGTTTCCTATGGCTACACCTTC.

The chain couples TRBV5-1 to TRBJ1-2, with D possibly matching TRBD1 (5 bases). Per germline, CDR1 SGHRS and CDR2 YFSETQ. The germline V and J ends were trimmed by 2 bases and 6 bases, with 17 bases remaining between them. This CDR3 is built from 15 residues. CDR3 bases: TGCGCCAGCAGCTTTTCGTTAGGGGCGCAGCATGGCTACACCTTC. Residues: CASSFSLGAQHGYTF.

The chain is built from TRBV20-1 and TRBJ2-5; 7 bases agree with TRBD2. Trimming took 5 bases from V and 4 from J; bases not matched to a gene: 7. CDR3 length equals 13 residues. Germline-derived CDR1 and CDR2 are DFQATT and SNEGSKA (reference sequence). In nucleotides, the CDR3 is TGCAGTGCTGGTGGAGGGAGGGCAGAGACCCAGTACTTC. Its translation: CSAGGGRAETQYF.

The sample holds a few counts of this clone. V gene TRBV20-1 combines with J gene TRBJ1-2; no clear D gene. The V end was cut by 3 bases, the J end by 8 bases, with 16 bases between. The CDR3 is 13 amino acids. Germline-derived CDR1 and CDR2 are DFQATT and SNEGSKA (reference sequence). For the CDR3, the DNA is TGCAGTGCTAGTCCTAATTGGGTGGGCGGCTACACCTTC. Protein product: CSASPNWVGGYTF.

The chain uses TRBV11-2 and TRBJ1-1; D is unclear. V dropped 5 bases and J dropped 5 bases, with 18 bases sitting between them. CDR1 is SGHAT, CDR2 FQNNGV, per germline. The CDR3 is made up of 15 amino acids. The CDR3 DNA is TGTGCCAGCAGCCTACGTATATCAGTCGGGACTGAAGCTTTCTTT. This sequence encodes CASSLRISVGTEAFF.

CDR3 coding DNA: TGTGCCAGCAGTGAACAGGGCATCCTCACAGATACGCAGTATTTT. Residues: CASSEQGILTDTQYF. This chain joins TRBV6-1 and TRBJ2-3; D possibly corresponds to TRBD1 (5 bases). Germline CDR1 and CDR2: MNHNS and SASEGT. The V end was cut by 2 bases, the J end by 2 bases, with 11 bases between. The CDR3 covers 15 residues.

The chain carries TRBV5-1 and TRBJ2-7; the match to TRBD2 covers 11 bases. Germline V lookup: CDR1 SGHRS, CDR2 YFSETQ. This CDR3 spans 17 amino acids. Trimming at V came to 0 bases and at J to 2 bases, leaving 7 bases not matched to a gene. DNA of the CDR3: TGCGCCAGCAGCTTGGCTCTAGCGGGAGGTACCGCCTACGAGCAGTACTTC. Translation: CASSLALAGGTAYEQYF.

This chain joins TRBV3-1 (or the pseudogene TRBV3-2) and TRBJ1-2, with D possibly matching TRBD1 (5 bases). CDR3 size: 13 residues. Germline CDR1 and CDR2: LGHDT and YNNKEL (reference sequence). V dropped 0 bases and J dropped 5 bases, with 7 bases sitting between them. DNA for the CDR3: TGTGCCAGCAGCCAAGAGGACACATATGGCTACACCTTC. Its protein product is CASSQEDTYGYTF.

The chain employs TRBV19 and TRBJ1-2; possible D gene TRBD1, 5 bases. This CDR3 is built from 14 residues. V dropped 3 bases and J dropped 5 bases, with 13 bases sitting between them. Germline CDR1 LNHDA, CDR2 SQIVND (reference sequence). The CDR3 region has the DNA TGTGCCAGTAGTATCCCGCCCGACAGTTATGGCTACACCTTC. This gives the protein CASSIPPDSYGYTF.

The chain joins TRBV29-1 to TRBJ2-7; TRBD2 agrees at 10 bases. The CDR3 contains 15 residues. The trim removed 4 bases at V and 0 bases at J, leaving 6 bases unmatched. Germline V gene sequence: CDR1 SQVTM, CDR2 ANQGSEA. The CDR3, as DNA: TGCAGCGTTGCCCCAAGACTAGCGGGCTCCTACGAGCAGTACTTC. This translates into CSVAPRLAGSYEQYF.

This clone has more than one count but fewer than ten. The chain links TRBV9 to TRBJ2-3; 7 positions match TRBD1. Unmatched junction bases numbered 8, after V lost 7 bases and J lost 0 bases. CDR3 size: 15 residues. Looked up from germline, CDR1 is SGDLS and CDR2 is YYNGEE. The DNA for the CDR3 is TGTGCCAGCGCACGTCAGGGGGTTAGCACAGATACGCAGTATTTT. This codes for CASARQGVSTDTQYF.

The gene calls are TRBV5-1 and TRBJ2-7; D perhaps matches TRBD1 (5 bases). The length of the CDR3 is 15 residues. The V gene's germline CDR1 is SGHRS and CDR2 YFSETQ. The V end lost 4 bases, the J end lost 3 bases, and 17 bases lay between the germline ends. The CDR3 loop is CASSRDSGRFYEQYF. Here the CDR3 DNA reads TGCGCCAGCAGCAGGGATTCAGGGCGGTTCTACGAGCAGTACTTC.

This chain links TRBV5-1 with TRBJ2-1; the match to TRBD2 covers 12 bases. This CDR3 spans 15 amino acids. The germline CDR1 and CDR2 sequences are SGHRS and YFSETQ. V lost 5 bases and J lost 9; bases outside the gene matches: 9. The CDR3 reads CASSSGLAGRGEQFF. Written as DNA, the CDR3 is TGCGCCAGCAGTTCCGGACTAGCGGGAAGGGGTGAGCAGTTCTTC.

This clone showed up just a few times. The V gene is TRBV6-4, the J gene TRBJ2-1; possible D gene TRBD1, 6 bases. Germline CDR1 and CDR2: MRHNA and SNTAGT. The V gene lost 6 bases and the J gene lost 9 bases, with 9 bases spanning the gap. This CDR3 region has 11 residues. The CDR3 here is CASRNRAEQFF. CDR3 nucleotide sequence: TGTGCCAGCAGGAACAGGGCTGAGCAGTTCTTC.

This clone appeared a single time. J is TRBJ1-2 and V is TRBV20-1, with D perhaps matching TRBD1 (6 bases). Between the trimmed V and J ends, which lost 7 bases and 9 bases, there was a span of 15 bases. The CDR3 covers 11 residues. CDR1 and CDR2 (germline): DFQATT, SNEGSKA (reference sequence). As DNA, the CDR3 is TGCAGTGTTTTGACAGGTTTTAGCTACACCTTC. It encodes CSVLTGFSYTF.

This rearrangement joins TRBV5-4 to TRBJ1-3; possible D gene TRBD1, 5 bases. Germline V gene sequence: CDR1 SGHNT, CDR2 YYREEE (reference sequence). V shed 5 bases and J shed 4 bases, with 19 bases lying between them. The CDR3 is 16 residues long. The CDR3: CASSRDPGAGGNTIYF. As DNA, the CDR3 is TGTGCCAGCAGTCGCGACCCTGGGGCAGGCGGAAACACCATATATTTT.

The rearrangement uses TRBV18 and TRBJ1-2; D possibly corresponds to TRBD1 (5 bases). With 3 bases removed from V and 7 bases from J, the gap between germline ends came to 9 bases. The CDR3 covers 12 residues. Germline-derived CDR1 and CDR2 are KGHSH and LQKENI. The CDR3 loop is CASSPDQGGYTF. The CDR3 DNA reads TGTGCCAGCTCACCCGACCAGGGTGGCTACACCTTC.

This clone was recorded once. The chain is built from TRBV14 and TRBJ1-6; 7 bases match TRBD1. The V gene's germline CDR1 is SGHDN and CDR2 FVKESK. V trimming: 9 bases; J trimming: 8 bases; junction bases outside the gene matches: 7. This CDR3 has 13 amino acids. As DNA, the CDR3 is TGTGCCAGTTCAGGGGGTAGTCATTCACCCCTCCACTTT. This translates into CASSGGSHSPLHF. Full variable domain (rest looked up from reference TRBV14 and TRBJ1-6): EAGVTQFPSHSVIEKGQTVTLRCDPISGHDNLYWYRRVMGKEIKFLLHFVKESKQDESGMPNNRFLAERTGGTYSTLKVQPAELEDSGVYFCASSGGSHSPLHFGNGTRLTVT.

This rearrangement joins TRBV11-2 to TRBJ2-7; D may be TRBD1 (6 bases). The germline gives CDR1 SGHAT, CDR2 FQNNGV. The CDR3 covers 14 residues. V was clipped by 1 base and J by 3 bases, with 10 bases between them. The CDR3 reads CASSLVGTIYEQYF. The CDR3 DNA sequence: TGTGCCAGCAGCTTAGTTGGGACAATCTACGAGCAGTACTTC.

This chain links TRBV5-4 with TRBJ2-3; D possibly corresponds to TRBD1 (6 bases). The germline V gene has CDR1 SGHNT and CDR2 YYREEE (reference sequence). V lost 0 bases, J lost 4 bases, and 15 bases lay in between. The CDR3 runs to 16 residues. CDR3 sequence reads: CASSLESGEGADTQYF. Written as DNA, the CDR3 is TGTGCCAGCAGCTTGGAATCCGGAGAGGGGGCAGATACGCAGTATTTT.

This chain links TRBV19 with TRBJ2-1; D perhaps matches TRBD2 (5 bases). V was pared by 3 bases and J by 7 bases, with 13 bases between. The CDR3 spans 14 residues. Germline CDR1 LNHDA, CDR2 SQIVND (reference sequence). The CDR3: CASSIEGSGNEQFF. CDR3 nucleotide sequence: TGTGCCAGTAGTATTGAAGGGTCGGGGAATGAGCAGTTCTTC. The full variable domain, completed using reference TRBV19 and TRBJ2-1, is DGGITQSPKYLFRKEGQNVTLSCEQNLNHDAMYWYRQDPGQGLRLIYYSQIVNDFQKGDIAEGYSVSREKKESFPLTVTSAQKNPTAFYLCASSIEGSGNEQFFGPGTRLTVL.

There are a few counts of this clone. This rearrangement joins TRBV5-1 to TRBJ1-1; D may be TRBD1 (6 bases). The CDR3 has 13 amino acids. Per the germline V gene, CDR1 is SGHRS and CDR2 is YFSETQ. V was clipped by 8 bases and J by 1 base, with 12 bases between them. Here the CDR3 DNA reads TGCGCCAGTACCGGACAGTCGAACACTGAAGCTTTCTTT. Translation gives CASTGQSNTEAFF. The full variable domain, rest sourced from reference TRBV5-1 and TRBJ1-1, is KAGVTQTPRYLIKTRGQQVTLSCSPISGHRSVSWYQQTPGQGLQFLFEYFSETQRNKGNFPGRFSGRQFSNSRSEMNVSTLELGDSALYLCASTGQSNTEAFFGQGTRLTVV.